One and the same sample provided the 11 T cell receptor beta chains below, sequenced in a study of cytomegalovirus exposure and HLA in healthy donors. Method: immunoSEQ multiplex PCR; TCRdb's copy keeps in-frame clones and lacks some. The data contain about 98,000 clones, around nine tenths of them singletons. Specimen: PBMCs. These receptor sequences come from a woman aged 25 to 39 in good health and CMV-seronegative.

The gene calls are TRBV29-1 and TRBJ2-7; TRBD2 is a possible D gene (6 bases). Per germline, CDR1 SQVTM and CDR2 ANQGSEA. Trimming pared 7 bases from V and 6 bases from J, leaving 13 bases between. This CDR3 spans 11 amino acids. The CDR3 protein is CSGQGLGEQYF. The DNA of the CDR3 is TGCAGCGGGCAGGGACTCGGCGAGCAGTACTTC.

V usage is TRBV6-6 and J usage is TRBJ2-5; no firm D call. The V end was cut by 2 bases, the J end by 5 bases, with 3 bases between. The CDR3 is 11 residues long. CDR1 MNHNY and CDR2 SVGAGI come from the germline V gene (reference sequence). CDR3 loop: CASSYPETQYF. The DNA of the CDR3 is TGTGCCAGCAGTTACCCGGAGACCCAGTACTTC.

The chain has TRBV6-5 and TRBJ2-7, with a tentative D call TRBD1 (5 bases). From germline, CDR1 is MNHEY and CDR2 SVGAGI. Trimming stripped 6 bases from V and 2 bases from J, with 14 bases between. The CDR3 is 14 amino acids. The CDR3 loop reads CASSPQGFPYEQYF. CDR3 sequence (DNA): TGTGCCAGCAGCCCCCAGGGTTTCCCCTACGAGCAGTACTTC.

This chain connects TRBV28 to TRBJ1-2, with TRBD1 matching 9 bases. V was pared by 3 bases and J by 8 bases, with 16 bases of the junction left unmatched. There are 17 residues in the CDR3. Germline-derived CDR1 and CDR2 are MDHEN and SYDVKM. In DNA form, the CDR3 reads TGTGCCAGCAGTTTGGGGGGACCGGGACAGGGACGACGAGGCTACACCTTC. It yields the protein CASSLGGPGQGRRGYTF.

The table lists this clone with a count of one. The V gene is TRBV7-6, the J gene TRBJ2-1; 8 nucleotides line up with TRBD2. Germline V CDR1 and CDR2: SGHVS, FNYEAQ. CDR3 size: 12 residues. Trimming took 5 bases from V and 10 from J; bases not matched to a gene: 4. As DNA, the CDR3 is TGTGCCAGCAGCGGAGCGGGGGAGGAGCAGTTCTTC. Its protein product is CASSGAGEEQFF.

This clone was seen just once. The chain carries TRBV11-3 and TRBJ2-2; unclear D gene. Germline CDR1 and CDR2: SGHNT and YENEEA. This CDR3 has 12 residues. The V end lost 4 bases, the J end lost 2 bases, and 2 bases lay between the germline ends. CDR3: CASSSNTGELFF. As DNA, the CDR3 is TGTGCCAGCAGCTCTAACACCGGGGAGCTGTTTTTT. The whole variable domain, remainder taken from reference TRBV11-3 and TRBJ2-2, is EAGVVQSPRYKIIEKKQPVAFWCNPISGHNTLYWYLQNLGQGPELLIRYENEEAVDDSQLPKDRFSAERLKGVDSTLKIQPAELGDSAVYLCASSSNTGELFFGEGSRLTVL.

The rearrangement uses TRBV27 and TRBJ1-2, with 11 nucleotides matching TRBD1. CDR1 and CDR2 from the germline V gene are MNHEY and SMNVEV (reference sequence). The length of the CDR3 is 16 residues. The trim removed 0 bases at V and 7 bases at J, leaving 7 bases unmatched. The CDR3 here is CASSLSITGQGVGYTF. The CDR3 coding sequence is TGTGCCAGCAGTTTATCGATAACGGGACAGGGGGTTGGCTACACCTTC.

This chain links TRBV7-3 with TRBJ2-7, with 7 bases identical to TRBD2. The CDR3 contains 13 residues. CDR1 is SGHTA, CDR2 FQGTGA, per germline. CDR3 sequence: CTQVGRSSYEQYF. CDR3 nucleotides: TGTACCCAGGTCGGGAGGAGCTCCTACGAGCAGTACTTC.

This chain uses TRBV6-1 with TRBJ2-5; 8 nucleotides match TRBD2. Germline V gene lookup returns CDR1 MNHNS and CDR2 SASEGT. This CDR3 contains 14 residues. The trim removed 6 bases at V and 5 bases at J, leaving 8 bases unmatched. The CDR3 region is CASRVVAGRETQYF. CDR3 coding DNA: TGTGCCAGCAGAGTCGTAGCGGGAAGGGAGACCCAGTACTTC.

The genes are TRBV19 and TRBJ1-1; the D gene is possibly TRBD1 (6 bases). V was cut by 5 bases and J by 5 bases, with 12 bases left in between. The CDR3 length is 13 residues. Germline-derived CDR1 and CDR2 are LNHDA and SQIVND (reference sequence). For the CDR3, the DNA is TGTGCCAGTAGTTTATACAGGGATACTGAAGCTTTCTTT. It specifies CASSLYRDTEAFF.

This clone was observed a handful of times. This chain links TRBV10-1 with TRBJ2-7; a possible D gene is TRBD1 (6 bases). CDR1 and CDR2 from the germline V gene are WNHNN and SYGVQD (reference sequence). Trimming left V 6 bases short and J 5 bases short, with 17 bases between. The length of the CDR3 is 14 residues. The CDR3 here is CASSPLGRGHEQYF. The CDR3 DNA reads TGCGCCAGCAGCCCCCTAGGCAGGGGCCACGAGCAGTACTTC.